A single sample is the source of the 2 T cell receptor beta chains below, sequenced in a study of T-cell memory formation after mild COVID-19. TCRdb ran MiXCR on the 5' RACE reads and lists one entry per CDR3 protein. The sample holds roughly 200,000 distinct CDR3 sequences; over 20% are singletons and the top ten take about 21%. Sequenced: PBMCs or a T cell subset sorted from them (not recorded which). The receptor source for this set is an adult woman who had mild COVID-19 (a few samples of this study predate the infection). Cell type and time point are not known.

At least ten counts were recorded for this clonotype. The rearrangement joins TRBV5-6 to TRBJ2-3; perhaps TRBD1 as D (6 bases). In germline, CDR1 is SGHDT, CDR2 YYEEEE. Trimming removed 1 base from V and 1 base from J, with 13 bases in between. The CDR3 has 16 residues. The CDR3 spells CASSLTGSIGTDTQYF. The CDR3 nucleotides read TGTGCCAGCAGCTTGACAGGGAGTATTGGCACAGATACGCAGTATTTT.

The genes are TRBV18 and TRBJ2-7, with 7 bases identical to TRBD2. Germline V gene lookup returns CDR1 KGHSH and CDR2 LQKENI. The V and J ends lost 3 bases and 2 bases, in that order; junction bases with no gene match: 10. The length of the CDR3 is 16 residues. The CDR3 DNA reads as TGTGCCAGCTCACCCCACTCCCGGGGGGAGACCTACGAGCAGTACTTC. Translated, it gives CASSPHSRGETYEQYF. The full variable domain, completed using reference TRBV18 and TRBJ2-7, is NAGVMQNPRHLVRRRGQEARLRCSPMKGHSHVYWYRQLPEEGLKFMVYLQKENIIDESGMPKERFSAEFPKEGPSILRIQQVVRGDSAAYFCASSPHSRGETYEQYFGPGTRLTVT.